These T cell receptor beta chains were read from a single sample in a study of CD4 T cells in relation to SARS-CoV-2 and coronaviruses. Their antigens are not known. This table comes from immunoSEQ multiplex PCR, and its TCRdb copy is limited to in-frame clones, with some not included. The sample includes 41,000 or so clones, approximately 84% of them seen just once. Material for sequencing was naive CD4+ T cells from PBMCs, cultured in vitro. The receptors derive from an adult with COVID-19. CDR3s include the opening cysteine and the closing phenylalanine or tryptophan. The D gene is left open where the match is weak. Expanded clones are given a class, and other clones once, few, many or no size at all.

abundance: -; v_gene: TRBV10-2; d_gene: TRBD2; j_gene: TRBJ2-5; CDR3nt: TGCGCCAGCAGCCAGACTCTAGCGGGAGAGACCCAGTACTTC; CDR3aa: CASSQTLAGETQYF
abundance: -; v_gene: TRBV14; d_gene: -; j_gene: TRBJ2-3; CDR3nt: TGTGCCAGCAGCCAAGATAGGGGCAGCACAGATACGCAGTATTTT; CDR3aa: CASSQDRGSTDTQYF
abundance: -; v_gene: TRBV5-6; d_gene: -; j_gene: TRBJ2-5; CDR3nt: TGTGCCAGCAGCCCGTGGGAGGAGGGGACCCAGTACTTC; CDR3aa: CASSPWEEGTQYF
abundance: -; v_gene: TRBV10-3; d_gene: -; j_gene: TRBJ2-1; CDR3nt: TGTGCCATCGGTTCAACCGGCAATGAGCAGTTCTTC; CDR3aa: CAIGSTGNEQFF
abundance: -; v_gene: TRBV7-9; d_gene: -; j_gene: TRBJ2-1; CDR3nt: TGTGCCAGCAGCCTACCACCCCGGGGTTTCAATGAGCAGTTCTTC; CDR3aa: CASSLPPRGFNEQFF
abundance: -; v_gene: TRBV6-2/TRBV6-3; d_gene: TRBD2; j_gene: TRBJ2-3; CDR3nt: TGTGCCAGCAGTGACCAGTTAGCGGGAGTGTCCCAAGATACGCAGTATTTT; CDR3aa: CASSDQLAGVSQDTQYF
abundance: -; v_gene: TRBV10-3; d_gene: -; j_gene: TRBJ2-5; CDR3nt: TGTGCCATCAGTGAGTCTACTAGGCCTCAAGAGACCCAGTACTTC; CDR3aa: CAISESTRPQETQYF
abundance: -; v_gene: TRBV28; d_gene: TRBD1; j_gene: TRBJ1-2; CDR3nt: TGTGCCAGCAGTTTACAGGGGGACTATGGCTACACCTTC; CDR3aa: CASSLQGDYGYTF
abundance: -; v_gene: TRBV6-5; d_gene: -; j_gene: TRBJ2-4; CDR3nt: TGTGCCAGCAGTTCCCCCGAGAGGCCGGACCTGTACTTC; CDR3aa: CASSSPERPDLYF
abundance: -; v_gene: TRBV28; d_gene: -; j_gene: TRBJ2-7; CDR3nt: TGTGCCAGCAGCCGGGGACACGTAGGGACCTACGAGCAGTACTTC; CDR3aa: CASSRGHVGTYEQYF
abundance: -; v_gene: TRBV3-1/TRBV3-2; d_gene: -; j_gene: TRBJ1-3; CDR3nt: TGTGCCAGCAGCCGGCGGTTAGGGTTCTCTGGAAACACCATATATTTT; CDR3aa: CASSRRLGFSGNTIYF
abundance: -; v_gene: TRBV9; d_gene: TRBD1; j_gene: TRBJ1-3; CDR3nt: TGTGCCAGCAGTGTGGGGACAGGCGGAAACACCATATATTTT; CDR3aa: CASSVGTGGNTIYF
abundance: -; v_gene: TRBV5-4; d_gene: TRBD2; j_gene: TRBJ2-1; CDR3nt: TGTGCCAGCAGCTTGACTAGCGGGACCTACAATGAGCAGTTCTTC; CDR3aa: CASSLTSGTYNEQFF
abundance: -; v_gene: TRBV6-2/TRBV6-3; d_gene: -; j_gene: TRBJ1-4; CDR3nt: TGTGCCAGCAGTTCTGCGGCCTCCGGGGGAACTCGGAAACTGTTTTTT; CDR3aa: CASSSAASGGTRKLFF
abundance: -; v_gene: TRBV20-1; d_gene: -; j_gene: TRBJ2-1; CDR3nt: TGCAGTGCTAGTAGTGAATTAGGGCCCCCCGGCGATGAGCAGTTCTTC; CDR3aa: CSASSELGPPGDEQFF
abundance: -; v_gene: TRBV18; d_gene: TRBD2; j_gene: TRBJ2-2; CDR3nt: TGTGCCAGCTCACCCCCCGAAGGACTAGCGAACATCGGGGAGCTGTTTTTT; CDR3aa: CASSPPEGLANIGELFF
abundance: few; v_gene: TRBV6-5; d_gene: -; j_gene: TRBJ1-5; CDR3nt: TGTGCCAGCAGTACGTCAGGGGTAAATCAGCCCCAGCATTTT; CDR3aa: CASSTSGVNQPQHF
abundance: -; v_gene: TRBV13; d_gene: -; j_gene: TRBJ2-1; CDR3nt: TGTGCCAGCAGCTTACTGGGGACGCCCAGGACATATGAGCAGTTCTTC; CDR3aa: CASSLLGTPRTYEQFF
abundance: -; v_gene: TRBV19; d_gene: TRBD2; j_gene: TRBJ2-7; CDR3nt: TGTGCCAGTAGTCCCCGGGAGGGCCCCTACGAGCAGTACTTC; CDR3aa: CASSPREGPYEQYF
abundance: -; v_gene: TRBV2; d_gene: TRBD1; j_gene: TRBJ2-5; CDR3nt: TGTGCCAGCAGTGATAGGGACAGGGGCCAAGAGACCCAGTACTTC; CDR3aa: CASSDRDRGQETQYF
abundance: -; v_gene: TRBV2; d_gene: -; j_gene: TRBJ2-3; CDR3nt: TGTGCCAGCAGTGTAAGGACAGATACGCAGTATTTT; CDR3aa: CASSVRTDTQYF
abundance: -; v_gene: TRBV6-5; d_gene: -; j_gene: TRBJ2-1; CDR3nt: TGTGCCAGCAGTTACAGGCACAATGAGCAGTTCTTC; CDR3aa: CASSYRHNEQFF
abundance: -; v_gene: TRBV20-1; d_gene: -; j_gene: TRBJ1-4; CDR3nt: TGCAGTGCTAGTGGGATAGACAGGACGAATGAAAAACTGTTTTTT; CDR3aa: CSASGIDRTNEKLFF
abundance: -; v_gene: TRBV28; d_gene: -; j_gene: TRBJ2-1; CDR3nt: TGTGCCAGCAGTTTAGGAGCCCACAATGAGCAGTTCTTC; CDR3aa: CASSLGAHNEQFF
abundance: -; v_gene: TRBV7-2; d_gene: -; j_gene: TRBJ1-6; CDR3nt: TGTGCCAGCAGCGATAGGAAAGGGGTGGGACCCCTCCACTTT; CDR3aa: CASSDRKGVGPLHF
abundance: -; v_gene: TRBV10-2; d_gene: -; j_gene: TRBJ1-3; CDR3nt: TGCGCCAGCAGTAAGGCAGACGGGGACACCATATATTTT; CDR3aa: CASSKADGDTIYF
abundance: once; v_gene: TRBV4-3; d_gene: -; j_gene: TRBJ2-1; CDR3nt: TGCGCCAGCAGCACACAGGGTTCCTACAATGAGCAGTTCTTC; CDR3aa: CASSTQGSYNEQFF
abundance: -; v_gene: TRBV6-5; d_gene: -; j_gene: TRBJ1-4; CDR3nt: TGTGCCAGCCAAGGGGTGGGAGAAAAACTGTTTTTT; CDR3aa: CASQGVGEKLFF
abundance: -; v_gene: TRBV10-1; d_gene: TRBD2; j_gene: TRBJ2-2; CDR3nt: TGCGCCAGCAGAATAGCGGGAGGGCCCACCGGGGAGCTGTTTTTT; CDR3aa: CASRIAGGPTGELFF
abundance: once; v_gene: TRBV12-3/TRBV12-4; d_gene: -; j_gene: TRBJ2-5; CDR3nt: TGTGCCAGCAGGATACAGCAAGAGACCCAGTACTTC; CDR3aa: CASRIQQETQYF
abundance: -; v_gene: TRBV5-5; d_gene: TRBD1; j_gene: TRBJ2-2; CDR3nt: TGTGCCAGCAGCGTCACAGGGGGGTTGGCCGGGGAGCTGTTTTTT; CDR3aa: CASSVTGGLAGELFF
abundance: -; v_gene: TRBV7-3; d_gene: TRBD2; j_gene: TRBJ2-1; CDR3nt: TGTGCCAGCAGCTCCCCTGGGACTAGCGCGTACAATGAGCAGTTCTTC; CDR3aa: CASSSPGTSAYNEQFF
abundance: -; v_gene: TRBV30; d_gene: -; j_gene: TRBJ2-2; CDR3nt: TGTGCCTGGAGTCCCTCCGACACCGGGGAGCTGTTTTTT; CDR3aa: CAWSPSDTGELFF
abundance: -; v_gene: TRBV2; d_gene: -; j_gene: TRBJ2-1; CDR3nt: TGTGCCAGCAGTCCCGGACTAATCCAAGACAATGAGCAGTTCTTC; CDR3aa: CASSPGLIQDNEQFF
abundance: -; v_gene: TRBV7-3; d_gene: -; j_gene: TRBJ2-3; CDR3nt: TGTGCCAGCAGCTTAACTAGCGCGGGCACAGATACGCAGTATTTT; CDR3aa: CASSLTSAGTDTQYF
abundance: -; v_gene: TRBV7-2; d_gene: -; j_gene: TRBJ2-3; CDR3nt: TGTGCCAGCAGCCTGGGGCTAGCGTTTAGCACAGATACGCAGTATTTT; CDR3aa: CASSLGLAFSTDTQYF
abundance: -; v_gene: TRBV6-1; d_gene: -; j_gene: TRBJ2-6; CDR3nt: TGTGCCAGCAGTGCGGAGAGGACTTACTCTGGGGCCAACGTCCTGACTTTC; CDR3aa: CASSAERTYSGANVLTF
abundance: -; v_gene: TRBV7-2; d_gene: TRBD2; j_gene: TRBJ2-1; CDR3nt: TGTGCCAGCAGCTCAGACCGGACTAGCGGGAGTATTACCTACAATGAGCAGTTCTTC; CDR3aa: CASSSDRTSGSITYNEQFF
abundance: -; v_gene: TRBV10-3; d_gene: -; j_gene: TRBJ1-6; CDR3nt: TGTGCCATCAGTGAGTCGTTTGCAGTACTCTCAGGAGCCCTCCACTTT; CDR3aa: CAISESFAVLSGALHF
abundance: -; v_gene: TRBV2; d_gene: -; j_gene: TRBJ2-6; CDR3nt: TGTGCCAGCACGGTCTCTGGGGCCAACGTCCTGACTTTC; CDR3aa: CASTVSGANVLTF
abundance: -; v_gene: TRBV7-6; d_gene: TRBD2; j_gene: TRBJ2-7; CDR3nt: TGTGCCAGCAGCTTAGAAGCTAGCGGAGGCTACGAGCAGTACTTC; CDR3aa: CASSLEASGGYEQYF
abundance: -; v_gene: TRBV28; d_gene: -; j_gene: TRBJ2-3; CDR3nt: TGTGCCAGCAGCATAACCGGGAGCCTTGGGACAGATACGCAGTATTTT; CDR3aa: CASSITGSLGTDTQYF
abundance: -; v_gene: TRBV7-9; d_gene: -; j_gene: TRBJ1-4; CDR3nt: TGTGCCAGCAGCTCACAGGGTTACGGAACTAATGAAAAACTGTTTTTT; CDR3aa: CASSSQGYGTNEKLFF
abundance: -; v_gene: TRBV19; d_gene: -; j_gene: TRBJ2-7; CDR3nt: TGTGCCAGTAGTGGCGACAAACCCTACGAGCAGTACTTC; CDR3aa: CASSGDKPYEQYF
abundance: -; v_gene: TRBV30; d_gene: TRBD2; j_gene: TRBJ2-3; CDR3nt: TGTGCCTGGAGTGGGGGACTAGCGGGATGGGCAGATACGCAGTATTTT; CDR3aa: CAWSGGLAGWADTQYF
abundance: -; v_gene: TRBV19; d_gene: -; j_gene: TRBJ2-7; CDR3nt: TGTGCCAGTAGTACCCTTCACGGGACTGCCTACGAGCAGTACTTC; CDR3aa: CASSTLHGTAYEQYF
abundance: -; v_gene: TRBV27; d_gene: -; j_gene: TRBJ2-5; CDR3nt: TGTGCCAGCAGTTTCTACAGGGAAGAGACCCAGTACTTC; CDR3aa: CASSFYREETQYF
abundance: -; v_gene: TRBV19; d_gene: TRBD1; j_gene: TRBJ2-1; CDR3nt: TGTGCCAGTAGTATTGGACAGGGTGGTAATGAGCAGTTCTTC; CDR3aa: CASSIGQGGNEQFF
abundance: -; v_gene: TRBV5-4; d_gene: TRBD2; j_gene: TRBJ2-1; CDR3nt: TGTGCCAGCAGCTTGGAGGCGGGAGGGAGTCTGGGTGAGCAGTTCTTC; CDR3aa: CASSLEAGGSLGEQFF
abundance: -; v_gene: TRBV7-9; d_gene: TRBD2; j_gene: TRBJ2-7; CDR3nt: TGTGCCAGCAGCTCCCTTAGCGGGAGGGCCTTCGAGCAGTACTTC; CDR3aa: CASSSLSGRAFEQYF
abundance: -; v_gene: TRBV3-1/TRBV3-2; d_gene: -; j_gene: TRBJ1-5; CDR3nt: TGTGCCAGCAGCCAAGCTGGGGTAGGACAGCCCCAGCATTTT; CDR3aa: CASSQAGVGQPQHF
abundance: -; v_gene: TRBV28; d_gene: TRBD1; j_gene: TRBJ2-1; CDR3nt: TGTGCCAGCAGTTCGCAGGGGGCGAACATCTACAATGAGCAGTTCTTC; CDR3aa: CASSSQGANIYNEQFF
abundance: -; v_gene: TRBV30; d_gene: -; j_gene: TRBJ1-1; CDR3nt: TGTGCCGGCGACCCCCGGGTTAACACTGAAGCTTTCTTT; CDR3aa: CAGDPRVNTEAFF
abundance: once; v_gene: TRBV18; d_gene: TRBD2; j_gene: TRBJ2-1; CDR3nt: TGTGCCAGCTCCCCACCGGGACTAGCCTACAATGAGCAGTTCTTC; CDR3aa: CASSPPGLAYNEQFF
abundance: -; v_gene: TRBV28; d_gene: -; j_gene: TRBJ1-5; CDR3nt: TGTGCCAGCAGTTTTGATAGCAATCAGCCCCAGCATTTT; CDR3aa: CASSFDSNQPQHF
abundance: -; v_gene: TRBV4-3; d_gene: -; j_gene: TRBJ2-1; CDR3nt: TGCGCCAGCAGCCCCAGAGTGCAACTGACCAATGAGCAGTTCTTC; CDR3aa: CASSPRVQLTNEQFF
abundance: -; v_gene: TRBV28; d_gene: -; j_gene: TRBJ2-3; CDR3nt: TGTGCCAGCAGTTCCGGGGGTCAAGGCACAGATACGCAGTATTTT; CDR3aa: CASSSGGQGTDTQYF
abundance: -; v_gene: TRBV19; d_gene: -; j_gene: TRBJ2-3; CDR3nt: TGTGCCACCTCCCTCGGAGGCGATACGCAGTATTTT; CDR3aa: CATSLGGDTQYF
abundance: -; v_gene: TRBV4-2; d_gene: -; j_gene: TRBJ1-4; CDR3nt: TGTGCCAGCAGCCAAGGGGTCTCGGGAGGGGAAAAACTGTTTTTT; CDR3aa: CASSQGVSGGEKLFF
abundance: -; v_gene: TRBV5-6; d_gene: TRBD1; j_gene: TRBJ2-3; CDR3nt: TGTGCCAGCAGCTCTAACAGGGGGCTGACAGATACGCAGTATTTT; CDR3aa: CASSSNRGLTDTQYF